Listed below are T cell receptor beta chains from one sample, sequenced in a study of blood T cell repertoires in COVID-19. Sequenced by immunoSEQ multiplex PCR; TCRdb stores in-frame clones only, minus some. Found here are about 210,000 clones, roughly 82% of them singletons; the top ten hold approximately 12%. Input material: peripheral blood. The origin of the receptors is a middle-aged woman with acute or convalescent COVID-19. Both conserved end residues are part of each CDR3. The D gene is left open where the match is weak. Not every row has a clone size; where given, it reads once, few, many or a size class.

V gene	clone size	D gene	J gene	CDR3 protein	CDR3 DNA
TRBV6-4	-	-	TRBJ2-1	CASSELAGYEQFF	TGTGCCAGCAGTGAGTTGGCGGGCTATGAGCAGTTCTTC
TRBV10-1	once	-	TRBJ2-7	CASMLAVPRNEQYF	TGCGCCAGCATGTTGGCGGTTCCGAGGAACGAGCAGTACTTC
TRBV7-3	-	TRBD2	TRBJ2-3	CASSLKRGGNTDTQYF	TGTGCCAGCAGCTTAAAGCGGGGGGGAAACACAGATACGCAGTATTTT
TRBV5-1	once	-	TRBJ2-3	CASSLDSDRTDTQYF	TGCGCCAGCAGCTTGGATAGCGACCGCACAGATACGCAGTATTTT
TRBV4-1	-	TRBD1	TRBJ1-2	CASSQAGTGNYGYTF	TGCGCCAGCAGCCAAGCCGGGACAGGAAACTATGGCTACACCTTC
TRBV15	-	-	TRBJ2-3	CATSRAGQATDTQYF	TGTGCCACCAGCAGAGCGGGACAAGCCACAGATACGCAGTATTTT
TRBV30	-	-	TRBJ2-7	CAWNLALGAAEQYF	TGTGCCTGGAACCTAGCATTAGGAGCGGCCGAGCAGTACTTC
TRBV9	once	-	TRBJ2-1	CASSVDGGYYNEQFF	TGTGCCAGCAGCGTAGACGGAGGCTACTACAATGAGCAGTTCTTC
TRBV6-5	-	-	TRBJ1-1	CASSYSNGGTEAFF	TGTGCCAGCAGTTACTCGAACGGGGGCACTGAAGCTTTCTTT
TRBV2	-	-	TRBJ2-5	CASSDRKETQYF	TGTGCCAGCAGTGACAGAAAAGAGACCCAGTACTTC
TRBV27	-	TRBD1	TRBJ2-1	CASRPRDRNYNEQFF	TGTGCCAGCAGGCCCCGGGACAGAAACTACAATGAGCAGTTCTTC
TRBV3-1/TRBV3-2	once	TRBD1	TRBJ1-2	CASSPRQGWSYTF	TGTGCCAGCAGCCCTCGACAGGGATGGAGCTACACCTTC
TRBV12-3/TRBV12-4	few	-	TRBJ2-2	CASTSLSVGELFF	TGTGCCAGCACAAGTTTATCGGTCGGGGAGCTGTTTTTT
TRBV3-1/TRBV3-2	-	-	TRBJ2-1	CASSQDPSGSSYNEQFF	TGTGCCAGCAGCCAAGATCCCAGCGGAAGCTCCTACAATGAGCAGTTCTTC
TRBV11-3	once	TRBD1	TRBJ1-1	CASSGTGRTEAFF	TGTGCCAGCAGCGGGACAGGGCGGACTGAAGCTTTCTTT
TRBV3-1/TRBV3-2	-	TRBD2	TRBJ2-3	CASSQDPLAANYF	TGTGCCAGCAGCCAAGATCCACTAGCGGCTAATTATTTT
TRBV30	-	TRBD1	TRBJ1-2	CAFLRDSRDGYTF	TGTGCCTTTCTACGGGACAGTCGTGATGGCTACACCTTC
TRBV18	-	TRBD2	TRBJ2-2	CASSPRPGRAGTGELFF	TGTGCCAGCTCACCCCGTCCTGGGAGGGCCGGCACCGGGGAGCTGTTTTTT
TRBV7-7	-	-	TRBJ2-5	CASSLGGGVEETQYF	TGTGCCAGCAGCTTAGGAGGGGGGGTAGAGGAGACCCAGTACTTC
TRBV30	-	TRBD1	TRBJ1-5	CAWSSGQGNNQPQHF	TGTGCCTGGAGTTCGGGACAGGGGAACAATCAGCCCCAGCATTTT
TRBV30	-	-	TRBJ2-7	CAWSEGVYEQYF	TGTGCCTGGAGTGAGGGGGTCTACGAGCAGTACTTC
TRBV19	-	TRBD1	TRBJ2-7	CASSIQGANYEQYF	TGTGCCAGTAGTATCCAGGGGGCTAACTACGAGCAGTACTTC
TRBV28	-	-	TRBJ2-1	CATTHRNEQFF	TGTGCCACCACACACCGCAATGAGCAGTTCTTC
TRBV15	-	TRBD1	TRBJ1-5	CATSRNTGGSSNQPQHF	TGTGCCACCAGCAGAAATACAGGGGGATCGAGCAATCAGCCCCAGCATTTT
TRBV7-8	once	TRBD1	TRBJ2-2	CASKTGQVLLAGELFF	TGTGCCAGCAAAACCGGACAGGTCCTACTCGCCGGGGAGCTGTTTTTT
TRBV27	-	-	TRBJ2-5	CASAPGLVVGAQYF	TGTGCCAGCGCTCCGGGACTCGTGGTAGGGGCCCAGTACTTC
TRBV13	-	-	TRBJ2-1	CASSFGTSLYNEQFF	TGTGCCAGCAGCTTCGGGACTTCCCTTTACAATGAGCAGTTCTTC
TRBV10-3	-	TRBD1	TRBJ1-2	CAIMGQGNGYTF	TGTGCCATCATGGGACAGGGGAACGGCTACACCTTC
TRBV11-2	-	TRBD1	TRBJ1-2	CASSLGDRSNYGYTF	TGTGCCAGCAGCTTGGGGGACAGATCTAACTATGGCTACACCTTC
TRBV6-5	-	TRBD1	TRBJ2-1	CATMTGNSYNEQFF	TGTGCCACGATGACAGGGAACTCCTACAATGAGCAGTTCTTC
TRBV11-3	once	-	TRBJ1-1	CASSFGGTTEAFF	TGTGCCAGCAGCTTCGGGGGGACCACTGAAGCTTTCTTT
TRBV27	-	-	TRBJ2-7	CASSLRGSTYEQYF	TGTGCCAGCAGTTTACGAGGGAGTACCTACGAGCAGTACTTC
TRBV7-8	-	TRBD2	TRBJ2-6	CASSLGLAVSSGANVLTF	TGTGCCAGCAGCTTAGGACTAGCGGTGAGCTCTGGGGCCAACGTCCTGACTTTC
TRBV19	-	-	TRBJ2-1	CASSKIRPGASGNEQFF	TGTGCCAGTAGTAAAATCCGGCCAGGGGCATCGGGAAATGAGCAGTTCTTC
TRBV5-6	few	-	TRBJ1-2	CASSLTGANYGYTF	TGTGCCAGCAGCTTAACGGGAGCTAACTATGGCTACACCTTC
TRBV5-6	-	TRBD1	TRBJ2-7	CASSSGQGPRREQYF	TGTGCCAGCAGCTCGGGACAGGGGCCAAGGCGCGAGCAGTACTTC
TRBV6-5	-	-	TRBJ1-4	CASSQGFGEKLFF	TGTGCCAGCAGTCAGGGCTTTGGTGAAAAACTGTTTTTT
TRBV6-6	-	TRBD1	TRBJ1-3	CASSPRDSSLIPGNTIYF	TGTGCCAGCAGTCCCCGGGACAGCTCGCTTATTCCTGGAAACACCATATATTTT
TRBV11-1	-	TRBD2	TRBJ2-1	CASSPTTGTNYNEQFF	TGTGCCAGCAGCCCGACGACCGGGACTAACTACAATGAGCAGTTCTTC
TRBV7-9	-	TRBD2	TRBJ2-3	CASSPAVGGRGDTQYF	TGTGCCAGCAGCCCAGCCGTCGGCGGGAGGGGAGATACGCAGTATTTT
TRBV7-2	-	TRBD1	TRBJ2-1	CASSVDRVYNEQFF	TGTGCCAGCAGCGTGGACAGGGTCTACAATGAGCAGTTCTTC
TRBV4-2	-	TRBD1	TRBJ2-1	CASSTTGDPYNEQFF	TGTGCCAGCAGTACTACAGGGGACCCCTACAATGAGCAGTTCTTC
TRBV24-1	-	TRBD1	TRBJ1-4	CATSDPFSDREGEKLFF	TGTGCCACCAGTGATCCATTTTCGGACAGGGAAGGTGAAAAACTGTTTTTT
TRBV27	few	TRBD2	TRBJ2-7	CASSFGGVWDF	TGTGCCAGCAGTTTTGGGGGGGTGTGGGACTTC
TRBV3-1/TRBV3-2	-	TRBD1	TRBJ1-1	CASIKGGNPTNTEAFF	TGTGCCAGCATAAAAGGGGGCAATCCGACGAACACTGAAGCTTTCTTT
TRBV30	-	-	TRBJ1-2	CAWRLSSNYGYTF	TGTGCCTGGAGGCTTAGCTCTAACTATGGCTACACCTTC
TRBV9	once	-	TRBJ1-5	CASSLGTSNQPQHF	TGTGCCAGCAGCTTAGGGACAAGCAATCAGCCCCAGCATTTT
TRBV4-1	-	-	TRBJ1-5	CASSQEMSGNQPQHF	TGCGCCAGCAGCCAAGAAATGTCAGGTAATCAGCCCCAGCATTTT
TRBV11-3	-	-	TRBJ2-1	CASSRGGPDEQFF	TGTGCCAGCAGCCGAGGAGGGCCAGATGAGCAGTTCTTC
TRBV18	-	-	TRBJ2-1	CASSPQRVGYNEQFF	TGTGCCAGCTCACCACAGCGGGTTGGCTACAATGAGCAGTTCTTC
TRBV25-1	-	TRBD2	TRBJ2-2	CASSEKGLGGTGELFF	TGTGCCAGCAGTGAAAAGGGACTAGGAGGAACCGGGGAGCTGTTTTTT
TRBV5-4	-	TRBD1	TRBJ2-2	CASSKTGGAGNTGELFF	TGTGCCAGCAGTAAGACAGGGGGCGCGGGGAACACCGGGGAGCTGTTTTTT
TRBV4-2	-	-	TRBJ1-5	CASSQDATNSNQPQHF	TGTGCCAGCAGCCAAGATGCGACAAATAGCAATCAGCCCCAGCATTTT
TRBV4-3	-	-	TRBJ2-1	CASSQDQSDGHNEQFF	TGCGCCAGCAGCCAAGATCAATCTGATGGGCACAATGAGCAGTTCTTC
TRBV6-2/TRBV6-3	few	-	TRBJ2-7	CASSNALEQYF	TGTGCCAGCAGTAACGCGCTCGAGCAGTACTTC
TRBV10-3	-	TRBD1	TRBJ1-1	CAISGDRGSTEAFF	TGTGCCATCAGTGGGGACAGGGGGAGCACTGAAGCTTTCTTT
TRBV2	-	-	TRBJ1-3	CASNFYSGNTIYF	TGTGCCAGCAATTTTTACTCTGGAAACACCATATATTTT